One sample yielded the 12 T cell receptor beta chains listed below, sequenced in a study of human T cells and chemical hapten exposure. TCRdb passed the RACE reads through MiXCR, listing each CDR3 protein once. The data hold 60,000 to 70,000 distinct CDR3 sequences, with approximately 11% observed a single time. The sample's time point: pre-sensitization, week 0. Specified treatment: therapeutic diphenylcyclopropenone sensitization with weekly scalp DPC. Sequencing was performed on whole blood, taken in connection with sensitization to the hapten diphenylcyclopropenone (DPC). These receptor sequences come from a woman aged 50 to 60 with alopecia areata. Some clones in this sample may be carry-over from other donors' samples.

This clonotype was seen only a few times. The J gene is TRBJ2-5, the V gene TRBV5-1, with 11 bases aligning to TRBD1. CDR3 size: 16 residues. In germline, CDR1 is SGHRS, CDR2 YFSETQ. With 0 bases clipped from V and 5 bases from J, the junction kept 6 bases outside the gene matches. The CDR3 nucleotides are TGCGCCAGCAGCTTGGGAGGACAGGGGGCACTGGAGACCCAGTACTTC. Its translation: CASSLGGQGALETQYF. Combining the CDR3 with reference TRBV5-1 and TRBJ2-5 gives the whole variable domain KAGVTQTPRYLIKTRGQQVTLSCSPISGHRSVSWYQQTPGQGLQFLFEYFSETQRNKGNFPGRFSGRQFSNSRSEMNVSTLELGDSALYLCASSLGGQGALETQYFGPGTRLLVL.

The V and J genes are TRBV6-6 and TRBJ2-1; 11 bases match TRBD1. The CDR3 is 17 amino acids. Trimming cost V 1 base and J 7 bases; bases outside gene matches: 9. Per germline, CDR1 MNHNY and CDR2 SVGAGI (reference sequence). This CDR3 is CASSYFGQGAQINEQFF. The DNA for the CDR3 is TGTGCCAGCAGTTACTTCGGACAGGGGGCGCAAATAAATGAGCAGTTCTTC.

This clonotype has a handful of counts. The J gene is TRBJ2-1, the V gene TRBV19, with 11 bases that match TRBD2. The CDR3 is 14 amino acids. With 9 bases clipped from V and 4 bases from J, the junction kept 5 bases outside the gene matches. From germline, CDR1 is LNHDA and CDR2 SQIVND (reference sequence). The CDR3 region is CASRTSGSYNEQFF. The CDR3 nucleotides read TGTGCCAGCCGAACTAGCGGGAGTTACAATGAGCAGTTCTTC.

On this clonotype: This clone may be a read error of a much larger clone one base away. V and J are TRBV5-4 and TRBJ2-7; a weak D match, TRBD1 (6 bases). Germline lookup yields CDR1 SGHNT and CDR2 YYREEE (reference sequence). The CDR3 spans 14 residues. The CDR3 protein is CASSRPGVTYDQYF. The CDR3 DNA is TGTGCCAGCAGCCGGCCAGGGGTTACCTACGACCAGTACTTC.

This clonotype was seen many times. V and J are TRBV7-2 and TRBJ1-3, with D uncertain. The CDR3 sequence is 14 residues long. Between the trimmed V and J ends, which lost 3 bases and 2 bases, there was a span of 8 bases. The germline CDR1 and CDR2 sequences are SGHTA and FQGNSA. CDR3 loop: CASSFGQAGNTIYF. The DNA for the CDR3 is TGTGCCAGCAGCTTCGGTCAGGCTGGAAACACCATATATTTT.

This clonotype was detected many times. CDR3 loop: CASSGFAGVDKNIQYF. The CDR3 nucleotides read TGTGCCAGCAGCGGCTTTGCGGGAGTTGACAAAAACATTCAGTACTTC. The chain is built from TRBV7-8 and TRBJ2-4; 7 bases fit TRBD2. The J segment lost 3 bases and the V segment lost 5 bases, leaving 10 bases of the junction unmatched. The CDR3 is 16 residues long. The germline V gene encodes CDR1 SGHVS and CDR2 FQNEAQ.

Ten or more counts support this clonotype. V gene TRBV7-2 combines with J gene TRBJ2-1; unclear D gene. V lost 1 base and J 2 bases, leaving 9 bases between the germline ends. Germline V gene data show CDR1 as SGHTA and CDR2 as FQGNSA. The length of the CDR3 is 15 residues. CDR3 nucleotide sequence: TGTGCCAGCAGCTTAGGTAGTGGAACCTACAATGAGCAGTTCTTC. Encoded protein: CASSLGSGTYNEQFF.

This clonotype was counted between two and nine times. The rearrangement uses TRBV7-2 and TRBJ2-7, with D maybe TRBD2 (6 bases). The V gene's germline CDR1 is SGHTA and CDR2 FQGNSA. Deletions cut 5 bases from V and 2 bases from J, with 25 bases between. The CDR3 is 18 residues long. CDR3 in amino acids: CASSGGLAMELATYEQYF. CDR3 DNA sequence: TGTGCCAGCAGCGGCGGCCTCGCCATGGAACTAGCAACCTACGAGCAGTACTTC.

V is TRBV20-1 and J is TRBJ2-3; 10 nucleotides line up with TRBD2. There are 17 residues in the CDR3. In germline, CDR1 is DFQATT, CDR2 SNEGSKA (reference sequence). V gave up 0 bases and J gave up 0 bases; unmatched junction bases: 6. The CDR3 DNA is TGCAGTGCTAGAGATTTTCGGACTAGCGGAAGCACAGATACGCAGTATTTT. Translated, it gives CSARDFRTSGSTDTQYF.

This clonotype came up a few times. This sequence joins TRBV28 and TRBJ2-1; a weak D match, TRBD2 (5 bases). This CDR3 region has 13 residues. V was trimmed by 6 bases and J by 9 bases, leaving 15 bases between them. From germline, CDR1 is MDHEN and CDR2 SYDVKM. The CDR3 here is CASRDFLSSEQFF. The CDR3 nucleotides read TGTGCCAGCAGGGACTTTCTCTCGAGTGAGCAGTTCTTC.

This clonotype was recorded a few times. The chain carries TRBV3-1 and TRBJ2-7; D possibly corresponds to TRBD1 (7 bases). The length of the CDR3 is 15 residues. Germline V gene lookup returns CDR1 LGHDT and CDR2 YNNKEL (reference sequence). The ends were cut back, 4 bases at V and 4 bases at J, with 17 bases in the middle. The CDR3 sequence: CASSPDRLGGYEQYF. The DNA for the CDR3 is TGTGCCAGCAGCCCGGACAGGTTGGGGGGATACGAGCAGTACTTC.

V is TRBV6-2 or TRBV6-3 and J is TRBJ1-5; TRBD1 matches at 7 bases. V was clipped by 7 bases and J by 4 bases; unmatched bases: 19. The CDR3 has 18 residues. CDR1 and CDR2 from the germline V gene are MNHEY and SVGEGT. CDR3 nucleotides: TGTGCCAGCAAGCCCGCTATTCCCGGGACAGCGGCGAATCAGCCCCAGCATTTT. This translates into CASKPAIPGTAANQPQHF.